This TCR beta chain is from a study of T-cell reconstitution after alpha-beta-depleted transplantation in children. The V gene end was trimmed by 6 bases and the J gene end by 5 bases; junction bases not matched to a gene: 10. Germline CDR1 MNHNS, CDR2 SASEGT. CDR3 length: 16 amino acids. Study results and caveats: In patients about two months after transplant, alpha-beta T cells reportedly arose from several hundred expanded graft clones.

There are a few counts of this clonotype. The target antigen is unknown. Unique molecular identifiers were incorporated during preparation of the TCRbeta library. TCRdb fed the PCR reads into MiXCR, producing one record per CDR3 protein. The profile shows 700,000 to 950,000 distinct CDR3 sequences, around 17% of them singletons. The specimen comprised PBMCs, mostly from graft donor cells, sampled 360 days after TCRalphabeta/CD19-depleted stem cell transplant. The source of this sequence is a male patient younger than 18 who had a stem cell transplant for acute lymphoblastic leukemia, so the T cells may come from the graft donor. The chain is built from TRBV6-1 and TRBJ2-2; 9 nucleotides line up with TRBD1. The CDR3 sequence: CASRGQGRTGTGELFF. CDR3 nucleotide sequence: TGTGCCAGCAGAGGACAGGGGAGAACGGGAACCGGGGAGCTGTTTTTT.